Each of the 9 T cell receptor beta chains below was sequenced from the same sample in a study of regulatory T cells in long-lasting Graves disease. TCR beta libraries were built with iRepertoire HTBI primers and Arm-PCR of CDR3 regions. TCRdb itself ran the multiplex PCR reads through MiXCR, one entry per CDR3 protein. The repertoire includes about 540,000 distinct CDR3 sequences, about 13% of them detected once, and roughly a tenth sits in the top ten. The time point denotes: newly diagnosed GD, antithyroid drugs for less than 3 months. Isolated PBMC RNA provided the starting material for the TCR library. In addition, the sample was reused for a study of T cells in Graves' hyperthyroidism and ophthalmopathy.

The sample here was peripheral blood mononuclear cells (PBMCs), taken at new diagnosis, from a patient treated with antithyroid drugs. These receptors all come from a man aged 25-40 years with Graves disease.

The chain carries TRBV27 and TRBJ1-6, with 9 bases lining up with TRBD1. From germline, CDR1 is MNHEY and CDR2 SMNVEV (reference sequence). The CDR3 spans 16 residues. With V trimmed by 8 bases and J by 5 bases, 10 bases remained unmatched. CDR3 bases: TGTGCCAGCCGAAGGTGGACAGGGGCAAATAATTCACCCCTCCACTTT. It codes for CASRRWTGANNSPLHF.

Notes on this clonotype: It may be a read error: a sequence one base away is much more abundant. Since the CDR3 does not end with the conserved phenylalanine or tryptophan, this likely comes from a read error. The gene calls are TRBV12-5 and TRBJ1-1, with 7 bases matching TRBD1. CDR3 size: 16 residues. Germline loops: CDR1 LGHNT, CDR2 FRNRAP. The junction had 15 bases not matched to a gene; V was cut back by 0 bases and J by 11 bases. CDR3 DNA sequence: TGTGCTAGTGGTTTGGTGACAGGGCCTACCTTCCCTTGGGCTTTCTCT. Amino acid sequence: CASGLVTGPTFPWAFS.

CDR3 sequence (DNA): TGTGCCAGCAGTTTATCAGCGGGCGAGCAGTACTTC. This codes for CASSLSAGEQYF. V and J are TRBV27 and TRBJ2-7, with D possibly matching TRBD2 (6 bases). Trimming removed 0 bases at V and 6 bases at J, with 6 bases between. Germline lookup yields CDR1 MNHEY and CDR2 SMNVEV (reference sequence). This CDR3 is 12 amino acids long.

For this clonotype: A much bigger clone sits one base away, suggesting this may be a read error. This rearrangement joins TRBV27 to TRBJ1-1; D uncertain. Germline V gives CDR1 MNHEY, CDR2 SMNVEV (reference sequence). Trimming took off 4 bases at V and 4 bases at J, with 13 bases between the two ends. The CDR3 has 14 residues. DNA of the CDR3: TGTGCCAGCAGTTCCAAGGGTATGGGCACTGAAGCTTTCTTT. Its protein is CASSSKGMGTEAFF.

This clonotype was seen ten or more times. The chain recombines TRBV11-1 with TRBJ1-1, with 11 bases lining up with TRBD1. Germline trimming cut 5 bases from V and 3 bases from J; bases unmatched to any gene: 11. Germline lookup yields CDR1 SGHAT and CDR2 FQDESV (reference sequence). The CDR3 is 17 residues long. CDR3: CASSTRTGGRRDTEAFF. CDR3 nucleotide sequence: TGTGCCAGCAGCACCCGGACAGGGGGCAGAAGGGACACTGAAGCTTTCTTT.

V usage is TRBV6-2 or TRBV6-3 and J usage is TRBJ2-2; D unclear. With 6 bases removed from V and 4 bases from J, the gap between germline ends came to 12 bases. The CDR3 contains 14 residues. CDR1 MNHEY and CDR2 SVGEGT come from the germline V gene. CDR3 loop: CASSLELATGELFF. The CDR3 DNA sequence: TGTGCCAGCAGCCTAGAACTCGCCACCGGGGAGCTGTTTTTT.

This clonotype has ten or more counts. This chain connects TRBV11-2 to TRBJ2-1, with 11 positions matching TRBD2. From germline, CDR1 is SGHAT and CDR2 FQNNGV. The trim removed 5 bases at V and 6 bases at J, leaving 6 bases unmatched. This CDR3 has 15 residues. The CDR3 DNA reads TGTGCCAGCAGCCCGTCTGGACTAGCGGGCAATGAGCAGTTCTTC. Protein sequence: CASSPSGLAGNEQFF.

This clonotype was recorded a few times. The J gene is TRBJ2-1, the V gene TRBV6-2 or TRBV6-3, with TRBD2 as a possible D gene (6 bases). Germline CDR1 reads MNHEY; CDR2 reads SVGEGT. The CDR3 length is 15 residues. The ends were cut back, 5 bases at V and 6 bases at J, with 17 bases in the middle. Here the CDR3 reads CASSPTGTPRNEQFF. CDR3 in DNA: TGTGCCAGCAGTCCTACCGGGACTCCCCGCAATGAGCAGTTCTTC.

Only a few counts were recorded for this clonotype. The genes are TRBV25-1 and TRBJ2-1; 10 bases are a match to TRBD2. CDR3 size: 15 residues. Germline lookup yields CDR1 MGHDK and CDR2 SYGVNS. The trim removed 2 bases at V and 8 bases at J, leaving 6 bases unmatched. DNA of the CDR3: TGTGCCAGCAGTGAAATTGAGCGGGAGGGCGATGAGCAGTTCTTC. Translated: CASSEIEREGDEQFF.